One sample yielded the 8 T cell receptor beta chains listed below, sequenced in a study of vaccination and CD4 T cells after COVID-19. For these TCRs, the target antigens are not known. An Oncomine TCR Beta short-read assay was used to sequence the DNA from cultured CD4+ T cells. TCRdb re-called the PCR reads with MiXCR, one entry per CDR3 protein. Of over 7,500 distinct CDR3 sequences in the sample, 45% to 55% were seen once. Treatment: approximately nine-day PBMC culture with coronavirus spike peptide pools or control peptides (ViraFEST assay). During the years 2011-2018, before the COVID-19 pandemic, the unexposed donor's CD4+ T cells were collected. The sample consisted of CD4+ T cells from blood, cultured in vitro. The origin of the receptors is a human donor in good health.

The gene calls are TRBV7-9 and TRBJ2-7; 8 bases line up with TRBD2. CDR1 is SEHNR, CDR2 FQNEAQ, per germline (reference sequence). The CDR3 runs 14 residues. V dropped 3 bases and J dropped 2; count of bases not matched to a gene: 3. Here the CDR3 DNA reads TGTGCCAGCAGCTTGCTCGGGGGGGCCTACGAGCAGTACTTC. Translated, it gives CASSLLGGAYEQYF.

This clonotype has more than one count but fewer than ten. The chain combines TRBV30 with TRBJ1-5, with D unclear. The CDR3 contains 13 residues. In germline, CDR1 is GTSNPN, CDR2 SVGIG (reference sequence). V lost 2 bases and J lost 3, with 8 bases in between. CDR3 region: CAWSSASNQPQHF. The CDR3 coding sequence is TGTGCCTGGAGTTCGGCTTCCAATCAGCCCCAGCATTTT.

The rearrangement joins TRBV20-1 to TRBJ1-5; 9 bases fit TRBD1. The germline CDR1 and CDR2 sequences are DFQATT and SNEGSKA (reference sequence). The CDR3 is 16 residues long. Trimming cost V 2 bases and J 0 bases; bases outside gene matches: 5. The chain's CDR3 is CSARSGQGPSNQPQHF. The CDR3 DNA is TGCAGTGCTAGATCGGGACAGGGACCTAGCAATCAGCCCCAGCATTTT.

The gene calls are TRBV19 and TRBJ2-5; 9 bases align to TRBD1. The junction had 2 bases not matched to a gene; V was cut back by 1 base and J by 5 bases. Germline CDR1 reads LNHDA; CDR2 reads SQIVND (reference sequence). The CDR3 extends over 14 amino acids. The CDR3 loop reads CASSIGTGAETQYF. The CDR3 DNA is TGTGCCAGTAGTATAGGGACAGGGGCGGAGACCCAGTACTTC.

The rearrangement links TRBV30 to TRBJ1-6, with TRBD1 identical over 9 bases. The CDR3 extends over 13 amino acids. The germline CDR1 and CDR2 sequences are GTSNPN and SVGIG (reference sequence). J was trimmed by 9 bases and V by 4 bases; bases with no gene match: 4. The CDR3 spells CAWNRDRVSPLHF. The CDR3 coding sequence is TGTGCCTGGAACCGGGACAGGGTTTCACCCCTCCACTTT.

This clonotype was detected only a few times. This rearrangement joins TRBV12-3 or TRBV12-4 to TRBJ1-1; TRBD1 might be the D (5 bases). Trimming took 3 bases from V and 2 from J, leaving 7 bases between them. The length of the CDR3 is 13 residues. The CDR3, as DNA: TGTGCCAGCAGTTTTGGGGGTAACACTGAAGCTTTCTTT. This encodes CASSFGGNTEAFF.

The chain combines TRBV20-1 with TRBJ2-1; TRBD2 aligns across 7 bases. The CDR3 covers 14 residues. Trimming took 5 bases from V and 6 from J; bases not matched to a gene: 10. Germline V gene lookup returns CDR1 DFQATT and CDR2 SNEGSKA (reference sequence). CDR3 loop: CSADLAVWSNEQFF. The DNA for the CDR3 is TGCAGTGCTGATCTAGCGGTCTGGAGCAATGAGCAGTTCTTC.

This chain connects TRBV20-1 to TRBJ2-4; D ambiguous. Trimming left V 3 bases short and J 0 bases short, with 9 bases between. This CDR3 is 14 amino acids long. Per the germline V gene, CDR1 is DFQATT and CDR2 is SNEGSKA (reference sequence). The CDR3 DNA reads TGCAGTGCTAGGAACCGGGTAGCCAAAAACATTCAGTACTTC. Its translation: CSARNRVAKNIQYF.